The 5 T cell receptor beta chains in this list originate from one sample, sequenced in a study of blood T cell repertoires in COVID-19. The method was immunoSEQ multiplex PCR; TCRdb's version includes in-frame clones alone and lacks a portion of them. Of a few hundred thousand clones in the sample, 80% to 90% are singletons; the top ten hold less than 3.5%. Sequenced: peripheral blood. The receptors derive from a woman in her twenties or thirties with COVID-19, enrolled during active disease.

V is TRBV6-1 and J is TRBJ1-6; no clear D. V lost 2 bases, J lost 10 bases, and 15 bases lay in between. This CDR3 region has 15 residues. The germline V gene encodes CDR1 MNHNS and CDR2 SASEGT. CDR3 bases: TGTGCCAGCAGTGAACCCGGCGGACCGGGATCACCCCTCCACTTT. It translates to CASSEPGGPGSPLHF.

V usage is TRBV7-2 and J usage is TRBJ1-5; D gene unclear. From germline, CDR1 is SGHTA and CDR2 FQGNSA. V was pared by 2 bases and J by 1 base, with 12 bases between. The CDR3 has 16 residues. In DNA form, the CDR3 reads TGTGCCAGCAGCTTAACCCGGAGGGCGAGCAATCAGCCCCAGCATTTT. Its translation is CASSLTRRASNQPQHF.

The chain employs TRBV7-6 and TRBJ2-7, with TRBD2 matching 9 bases. CDR1 is SGHVS, CDR2 FNYEAQ, per germline. V trimming: 1 base; J trimming: 6 bases; junction bases outside the gene matches: 13. The CDR3 is 17 residues long. The CDR3 DNA sequence: TGTGCCAGCAGCTTAGGAGGGTACGGGACTAGCCTCTCCGAGCAGTACGTC. Protein sequence: CASSLGGYGTSLSEQYV.

The CDR3: CASSRRDTQYF. CDR3 nucleotide sequence: TGTGCCAGCAGCAGAAGAGATACGCAGTATTTT. The V gene is TRBV2, the J gene TRBJ2-3; D remains unclear. The CDR3 consists of 11 residues. Germline CDR1 reads SNHLY; CDR2 reads FYNNEI. V gave up 6 bases and J gave up 5 bases, with 6 bases separating them.

The chain combines TRBV7-9 with TRBJ1-1; unclear D gene. The CDR3 is made up of 13 amino acids. The germline V and J ends were trimmed by 6 bases and 0 bases, with 8 bases remaining between them. CDR1 SEHNR and CDR2 FQNEAQ come from the germline V gene (reference sequence). The CDR3 protein is CASRAALNTEAFF. CDR3 DNA sequence: TGTGCCAGCAGAGCGGCCCTGAACACTGAAGCTTTCTTT.